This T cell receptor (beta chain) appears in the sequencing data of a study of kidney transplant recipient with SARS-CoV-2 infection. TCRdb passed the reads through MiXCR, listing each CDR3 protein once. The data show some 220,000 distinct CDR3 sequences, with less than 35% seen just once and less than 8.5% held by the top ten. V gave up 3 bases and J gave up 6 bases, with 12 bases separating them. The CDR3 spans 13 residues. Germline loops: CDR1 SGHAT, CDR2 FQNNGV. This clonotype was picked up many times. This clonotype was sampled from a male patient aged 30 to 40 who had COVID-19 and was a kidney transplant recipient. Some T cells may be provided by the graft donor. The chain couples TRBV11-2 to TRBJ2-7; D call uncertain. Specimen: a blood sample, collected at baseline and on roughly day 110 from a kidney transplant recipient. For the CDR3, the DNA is TGTGCCAGCAGCTTTTCGTTCCTCTCCGAGCAGTACTTC. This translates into CASSFSFLSEQYF.